What follows are 22 T cell receptor beta chains derived from one specimen sequenced in a study of cytomegalovirus exposure and HLA in healthy donors. The PCR had 60 Vbeta and 13 Jbeta primers. The data were produced by immunoSEQ multiplex PCR, yet TCRdb's version contains in-frame clones alone and is incomplete. The sample holds about 94,000 clones, approximately 66% seen once. Sequencing input: PBMCs. Receptors were obtained from a man aged 25-45 years in good health and CMV-seronegative.

This clone was seen more than once but under ten times. One end of the junction varies from germline; a read error may be responsible. V is TRBV29-1 and J is TRBJ1-1; D uncertain. The germline V gene encodes CDR1 SQVTM and CDR2 ANQGSEA. There are 12 residues in the CDR3. The CDR3 sequence is CSVTLRETRFLF. The CDR3 DNA is TGCAGCGTGACTCTCCGGGAGACCCGGTTCCTCTTT.

This clone was found a few times. The rearrangement joins TRBV19 to TRBJ2-1; 9 nucleotides align to TRBD1. The length of the CDR3 is 15 residues. J gave up 1 base and V 4 bases, and 2 bases lay outside the gene matches. Germline V lookup: CDR1 LNHDA, CDR2 SQIVND (reference sequence). CDR3 sequence reads: CASSTGQGSYNEQFF. In nucleotides, the CDR3 is TGTGCCAGTAGTACAGGACAGGGGTCCTACAATGAGCAGTTCTTC.

The chain has TRBV19 and TRBJ1-5, with a possible D match to TRBD1 (5 bases). Looked up from germline, CDR1 is LNHDA and CDR2 is SQIVND (reference sequence). Trimming pared 4 bases from V and 5 bases from J, leaving 18 bases between. The CDR3 is 16 amino acids. CDR3 in amino acids: CASSKPPAGKYQPQHF. The CDR3 DNA reads as TGTGCCAGTAGTAAGCCCCCGGCAGGGAAGTATCAGCCCCAGCATTTT.

The rearrangement joins TRBV15 to TRBJ1-2, with D hard to call. Looked up from germline, CDR1 is LNHNV and CDR2 is YYDKDF (reference sequence). The V end lost 5 bases, the J end lost 5 bases, and 18 bases lay between the germline ends. This CDR3 is 15 amino acids long. CDR3 sequence reads: CATSPKGSSLYGYTF. The CDR3 region has the DNA TGTGCCACCAGCCCGAAAGGGAGTTCTCTATATGGCTACACCTTC.

The gene calls are TRBV6-6 and TRBJ1-2; D not certain. The CDR3 has 13 residues. Trimming took off 5 bases at V and 1 base at J, with 8 bases between the two ends. Germline V CDR1 and CDR2: MNHNY, SVGAGI (reference sequence). As DNA, the CDR3 is TGTGCCAGCAGTACCAGGATTAACTATGGCTACACCTTC. Protein: CASSTRINYGYTF.

The V call is TRBV4-1, the J call TRBJ2-1; 7 nucleotides align to TRBD1. Germline loops: CDR1 MGHRA, CDR2 YSYEKL. Germline trimming cut 1 base from V and 6 bases from J; bases unmatched to any gene: 3. The CDR3 is made up of 14 amino acids. Here the CDR3 reads CASSQAGTVNEQFF. The CDR3 region has the DNA TGCGCCAGCAGCCAAGCCGGGACAGTCAATGAGCAGTTCTTC.

The chain carries TRBV9 and TRBJ2-5; 7 bases align to TRBD2. J gave up 2 bases and V 3 bases, and 7 bases lay outside the gene matches. The CDR3 runs to 15 residues. Per germline, CDR1 SGDLS and CDR2 YYNGEE. For the CDR3, the DNA is TGTGCCAGCAGCGGGATGTGGGGGGGGCAAGAGACCCAGTACTTC. Translation gives CASSGMWGGQETQYF.

The gene calls are TRBV6-1 and TRBJ2-1; 10 bases map to TRBD2. This CDR3 has 15 residues. Germline loops: CDR1 MNHNS, CDR2 SASEGT. With V trimmed by 4 bases and J by 6 bases, 6 bases remained unmatched. CDR3 bases: TGTGCCAGCAGTGCCCTAGCGGGGGAACCCAATGAGCAGTTCTTC. This sequence encodes CASSALAGEPNEQFF.

The rearrangement joins TRBV2 to TRBJ1-6, with D tentatively TRBD1 (6 bases). CDR3 size: 16 residues. Germline-derived CDR1 and CDR2 are SNHLY and FYNNEI. Trimming stripped 6 bases from V and 0 bases from J, with 12 bases between. As DNA, the CDR3 is TGTGCCAGCAGGAACAGGGACTACTCCTATAATTCACCCCTCCACTTT. It translates to CASRNRDYSYNSPLHF.

The rearrangement links TRBV5-1 to TRBJ1-2; 11 bases align to TRBD1. V gave up 1 base and J gave up 3 bases; unmatched junction bases: 5. Germline-derived CDR1 and CDR2 are SGHRS and YFSETQ. The CDR3 totals 16 residues. The CDR3 reads CASSLNPGQGDYGYTF. The CDR3 DNA sequence: TGCGCCAGCAGCTTGAACCCGGGACAGGGGGACTATGGCTACACCTTC.

Remarks on this clone: One end of the junction varies from germline; a read error may be responsible. The chain is built from TRBV5-4 and TRBJ2-4; 9 nucleotides align to TRBD1. From germline, CDR1 is SGHNT and CDR2 YYREEE (reference sequence). This CDR3 has 18 residues. CDR3 protein: CAGSLGTGYRFTKNIQYF. CDR3 coding DNA: TGTGCCGGCAGCTTGGGGACAGGGTACCGATTCACCAAAAACATTCAGTACTTC. Full variable domain (missing parts from reference TRBV5-4 and TRBJ2-4): ETGVTQSPTHLIKTRGQQVTLRCSSQSGHNTVSWYQQALGQGPQFIFQYYREEENGRGNFPPRFSGLQFPNYSSELNVNALELDDSALYLCAGSLGTGYRFTKNIQYFGAGTRLSVL.

The chain employs TRBV9 and TRBJ2-1; possibly TRBD2 for D (6 bases). V gave up 6 bases and J gave up 6 bases, with 10 bases separating them. The CDR3 is 12 residues long. CDR1 and CDR2 from the germline V gene are SGDLS and YYNGEE. CDR3 coding DNA: TGTGCCAGCAATGTGGGGGGCAATGAGCAGTTCTTC. It is translated as CASNVGGNEQFF.

The chain carries TRBV6-5 and TRBJ2-7; D uncertain. The CDR3 loop spans 13 amino acids. Germline CDR1 reads MNHEY; CDR2 reads SVGAGI. V dropped 6 bases and J dropped 0 bases, with 9 bases sitting between them. CDR3 amino acids: CASSPHTSYEQYF. CDR3 coding DNA: TGTGCCAGCAGCCCCCACACCTCCTACGAGCAGTACTTC.

V gene TRBV10-1 combines with J gene TRBJ2-7; 11 bases are a match to TRBD2. Per the germline V gene, CDR1 is WNHNN and CDR2 is SYGVQD (reference sequence). V was pared by 3 bases and J by 4 bases, with 11 bases of the junction left unmatched. The CDR3 totals 17 residues. This chain's CDR3 is CASSDKLAGEYSYEQYF. CDR3 bases: TGCGCCAGCAGTGATAAACTAGCGGGAGAGTATTCGTACGAGCAGTACTTC.

The V call is TRBV18, the J call TRBJ2-2, with TRBD2 as a possible D gene (6 bases). Between the trimmed V and J ends, which lost 4 bases and 5 bases, there was a span of 17 bases. Germline V CDR1 and CDR2: KGHSH, LQKENI. The CDR3 covers 16 residues. The CDR3 is CASSLRDAGMTGELFF. The CDR3 DNA reads TGTGCCAGCTCACTCCGGGACGCGGGAATGACCGGGGAGCTGTTTTTT. The complete variable domain, with remaining parts taken from reference TRBV18 and TRBJ2-2, reads NAGVMQNPRHLVRRRGQEARLRCSPMKGHSHVYWYRQLPEEGLKFMVYLQKENIIDESGMPKERFSAEFPKEGPSILRIQQVVRGDSAAYFCASSLRDAGMTGELFFGEGSRLTVL.

This clone was found a few times. The chain links TRBV2 to TRBJ1-2; D gene uncertain. Germline V gene sequence: CDR1 SNHLY, CDR2 FYNNEI. The CDR3 is made up of 12 amino acids. Trimming stripped 3 bases from V and 3 bases from J, with 5 bases between. The CDR3 sequence is CASSDGYYGYTF. The CDR3 nucleotides are TGTGCCAGCAGTGACGGGTACTATGGCTACACCTTC.

The DNA of the CDR3 is TGTGCCACGCCCTCCCTAGCTGAGCCCTACGAGCAGTACTTC. It codes for CATPSLAEPYEQYF. This chain connects TRBV19 to TRBJ2-7, with TRBD2 as a possible D gene (5 bases). Germline assignment: CDR1 LNHDA and CDR2 SQIVND (reference sequence). V was cut by 10 bases and J by 2 bases, with 18 bases left in between. The CDR3 is made up of 14 amino acids.

The chain uses TRBV7-2 and TRBJ1-2; D ambiguous. CDR3 length: 13 residues. Germline V gives CDR1 SGHTA, CDR2 FQGNSA. Trimming pared 3 bases from V and 6 bases from J, leaving 11 bases between. CDR3 residues: CASSFYDSDGYTF. The CDR3 nucleotides are TGTGCCAGCAGCTTCTATGACTCTGATGGCTACACCTTC.

The V call is TRBV13, the J call TRBJ2-7, with TRBD2 matching over 8 bases. Per the germline V gene, CDR1 is PRHDT and CDR2 is FYEKMQ (reference sequence). V shed 0 bases and J 0 bases; nucleotides not matched to a gene: 16. This CDR3 has 20 amino acids. For the CDR3, the DNA is TGTGCCAGCAGCTTAGGGTGGGGTGGATCCGGGACTAGTAGCTCCTACGAGCAGTACTTC. Its protein is CASSLGWGGSGTSSSYEQYF.

The rearrangement links TRBV7-9 to TRBJ2-5; weak D call: TRBD1 (7 bases). Gene TRBJ2-7 matches the end of the DNA better, so the J call may be wrong. The CDR3 totals 15 residues. Germline V gene sequence: CDR1 SEHNR, CDR2 FQNEAQ (reference sequence). The CDR3 DNA reads as TGTGCCAGCAGCACCCCCGGGGGACAGAGCTACGAGCAGTACTTC. Amino acids: CASSTPGGQSYEQYF.

The chain is built from TRBV4-1 and TRBJ1-2; 9 positions match TRBD1. V trimming: 3 bases; J trimming: 2 bases; junction bases outside the gene matches: 16. From germline, CDR1 is MGHRA and CDR2 YSYEKL. The CDR3 runs 19 residues. For the CDR3, the DNA is TGCGCCAGCAGCCACTACGTGCGGGACAGGGAAGATAAAAACTATGGCTACACCTTC. This sequence encodes CASSHYVRDREDKNYGYTF.

The rearrangement joins TRBV6-4 to TRBJ2-1; D is possibly TRBD2 (5 bases). The V gene's germline CDR1 is MRHNA and CDR2 SNTAGT. Between the trimmed V and J ends, which lost 3 bases and 9 bases, there was a span of 12 bases. This CDR3 is built from 13 residues. This chain's CDR3 is CASSEGAVTEQFF. The CDR3 coding sequence is TGTGCCAGCAGTGAAGGAGCGGTTACTGAGCAGTTCTTC.